The clone carrying this TCR beta chain was observed at least ten times. Antigen unknown. Through a sample-barcoded 5' primer and a J-beta primer mix, a second PCR was run for roughly 6 to 11 cycles. Researchers report that a template-switch adaptor with 12 random nucleotides tagged each cDNA molecule. One entry per CDR3 protein results from TCRdb running MiXCR on the 5' RACE reads. This table has roughly 1.6 million distinct CDR3 sequences, 30% to 40% appearing once. These data are taken from a study of blood T cells in healthy people across ages. Broader study findings: Possibly, changes in expanded clonotypes were confounded because donor CMV status was unknown.

CDR3 length: 14 residues. J was trimmed by 11 bases and V by 6 bases; bases with no gene match: 11. From germline, CDR1 is MNHNY and CDR2 SVGAGI (reference sequence). The source is a woman younger than 45 in good health. The V call is TRBV6-6, the J call TRBJ2-5; 11 bases line up with TRBD2. The sequenced sample consisted of blood. CDR3 coding DNA: TGTGCCAGCAGGTCGACTAGCGGGACCGGAGAGCAGTACTTC. Encoded protein: CASRSTSGTGEQYF.